This T cell receptor beta chain was sequenced for a study of blood T cells in healthy people across ages. General study points: Investigators treated diversity estimates from one million T cells as underestimates. Across the age range, TCR beta diversity per million T cells fell in a roughly linear way.

A note on this clonotype: Its antigen remains unknown.

Isolated PBMCs totaled at least 7 million in each sample. Through a sample-barcoded 5' primer and a J-beta primer mix, a second PCR was run for roughly 6 to 11 cycles. A template-switch adaptor with 12 random nucleotides tagged each cDNA molecule. TCRdb called the 5' RACE reads again in MiXCR, with one record for every CDR3 protein. The sample lists about 730,000 distinct CDR3 sequences, about 42% occurring once. The sample consisted of blood. The origin of this receptor is a woman aged 55-69 years in good health.

For the CDR3, the DNA is TGTGCCAGCAGCTTAAATAGGATTAGAAATGAGCAGTTCTTC. Translated, it gives CASSLNRIRNEQFF. The genes are TRBV7-3 and TRBJ2-1; D remains unclear. V shed 1 base and J shed 7 bases, with 11 bases lying between them. The CDR3 spans 14 residues. In germline, CDR1 is SGHTA, CDR2 FQGTGA.